One sample yielded the 26 T cell receptor beta chains listed below, sequenced in a study of follicular helper T cells after annual influenza vaccination. Sequencing used immunoSEQ multiplex PCR; TCRdb keeps in-frame clones, though not all of them. This table has 9,500 to 15,000 clones, 80% appearing once. The time point denotes: 2015-2016 season, pre-vaccination. The material was CXCR5+ CD38- circulating T follicular helper cells from blood, obtained on the day of influenza vaccination. Subset indicated: circulating Tfh, non-naive CD4+CXCR5+PD-1+ (ICOS+CD38+ or ICOS-CD38-). The source of these receptors is an adult who received the influenza vaccine.

The chain has TRBV7-9 and TRBJ1-3; D call uncertain. The V and J ends lost 5 bases and 9 bases respectively, with 8 bases between them. The V gene's germline CDR1 is SEHNR and CDR2 FQNEAQ (reference sequence). The CDR3 contains 11 residues. This CDR3 reads CASSPVPTIYF. As DNA, the CDR3 is TGTGCCAGCAGCCCCGTTCCCACCATATATTTT.

The chain employs TRBV5-1 and TRBJ1-4; TRBD1 agrees at 7 bases. Germline CDR1 reads SGHRS; CDR2 reads YFSETQ. Trimming took 0 bases from V and 8 from J; bases not matched to a gene: 7. The CDR3 runs 15 residues. CDR3 DNA sequence: TGCGCCAGCAGCTTGGGAAACAGGGGTGGCGAAAAACTGTTTTTT. Translated, it gives CASSLGNRGGEKLFF.

In DNA, the CDR3 is TGTGCCACCCAGGACCCGCTTATAGAGACCCAGTACTTC. It yields the protein CATQDPLIETQYF. The chain carries TRBV7-7 and TRBJ2-5; unclear D gene. The germline gives CDR1 SSHAT, CDR2 FNYEAQ (reference sequence). CDR3 length equals 13 residues. V gave up 10 bases and J gave up 4 bases, with 16 bases separating them. The entire variable domain, with the rest obtained from reference TRBV7-7 and TRBJ2-5, is as follows: GAGVSQSPRYKVTKRGQDVTLRCDPISSHATLYWYQQALGQGPEFLTYFNYEAQPDKSGLPSDRFSAERPEGSISTLTIQRTEQRDSAMYRCATQDPLIETQYFGPGTRLLVL.

The chain has TRBV10-1 and TRBJ2-5; TRBD2 might be the D (5 bases). The germline V and J ends were trimmed by 8 bases and 1 base, with 17 bases remaining between them. Germline CDR1 and CDR2: WNHNN and SYGVQD (reference sequence). The CDR3 length is 15 residues. CDR3 in amino acids: CASYYEGRGQETQYF. CDR3 sequence (DNA): TGCGCCAGCTACTACGAAGGTCGGGGCCAAGAGACCCAGTACTTC.

The chain is built from TRBV7-8 and TRBJ1-1; D is unclear. CDR1 SGHVS and CDR2 FQNEAQ come from the germline V gene. The CDR3 contains 12 residues. The ends were cut back, 4 bases at V and 3 bases at J, with 6 bases in the middle. The CDR3 loop is CASSYGHTEAFF. The CDR3 DNA is TGTGCCAGCAGCTATGGGCACACTGAAGCTTTCTTT.

J is TRBJ1-2 and V is TRBV2, with D perhaps TRBD1 (6 bases). The V end lost 3 bases, the J end lost 7 bases, and 12 bases lay between the germline ends. Germline CDR1 SNHLY, CDR2 FYNNEI. This CDR3 region has 13 residues. The CDR3 nucleotides read TGTGCCAGCAGTGATTCGTCAGGGGCTGGCTACACCTTC. It yields the protein CASSDSSGAGYTF.

This clone was counted a few times. V is TRBV5-6 and J is TRBJ2-7; no clear D gene. With 4 bases removed from V and 1 base from J, the gap between germline ends came to 12 bases. The CDR3 runs 14 residues. Per germline, CDR1 SGHDT and CDR2 YYEEEE. For the CDR3, the DNA is TGTGCCAGCAGCCAAACATTCCTGTCCTACGAGCAGTACTTC. Its translation is CASSQTFLSYEQYF.

The chain couples TRBV7-7 to TRBJ2-7; 8 positions agree with TRBD1. V was clipped by 1 base and J by 7 bases; unmatched bases: 12. Per germline, CDR1 SSHAT and CDR2 FNYEAQ (reference sequence). The CDR3 is 16 residues long. The CDR3 is CASSLGVQGASGEQYF. The CDR3 DNA is TGTGCCAGCAGCTTAGGGGTCCAGGGGGCCTCGGGGGAGCAGTACTTC.

The V gene is TRBV5-4, the J gene TRBJ2-2, with 8 bases fitting TRBD1. Trimming cost V 3 bases and J 8 bases; bases outside gene matches: 9. CDR3 length: 15 residues. Germline V gene data show CDR1 as SGHNT and CDR2 as YYREEE (reference sequence). CDR3 DNA: TGTGCCAGCAGCTCCCTGGACAGGGTACCGGGGGAGCTGTTTTTT. This sequence encodes CASSSLDRVPGELFF.

The V gene is TRBV14, the J gene TRBJ1-1; perhaps TRBD1 as D (6 bases). The V end lost 3 bases, the J end lost 1 base, and 6 bases lay between the germline ends. Germline V gene data show CDR1 as SGHDN and CDR2 as FVKESK. This CDR3 is 13 amino acids long. The CDR3 region has the DNA TGTGCCAGCAGCCAGGGACAGAACACTGAAGCTTTCTTT. This codes for CASSQGQNTEAFF.

This chain uses TRBV6-1 with TRBJ2-5; 12 nucleotides line up with TRBD2. The CDR3 has 15 amino acids. Germline CDR1 is MNHNS and CDR2 is SASEGT. V lost 5 bases and J lost 5; bases outside the gene matches: 6. The DNA of the CDR3 is TGTGCCAGCAGTCGGACTAGCGGGGTGGGGGAGACCCAGTACTTC. The encoded protein is CASSRTSGVGETQYF.

The chain employs TRBV4-2 and TRBJ2-5, with 7 positions matching TRBD1. CDR3 length: 18 amino acids. V shed 2 bases, J shed 5 bases, and the junction held 17 bases outside the gene matches. Germline V gene lookup returns CDR1 LGHNA and CDR2 YNFKEQ. CDR3 sequence reads: CASSQNPPPQGFGETQYF. CDR3 DNA sequence: TGTGCCAGCAGCCAAAACCCCCCTCCACAGGGGTTCGGGGAGACCCAGTACTTC.

This clone was picked up a small number of times. J is TRBJ1-6 and V is TRBV9; no clear D gene. This CDR3 region has 13 residues. The V and J ends lost 0 bases and 8 bases respectively, with 6 bases between them. Germline V lookup: CDR1 SGDLS, CDR2 YYNGEE. The CDR3 sequence is CASSVEVDSPLHF. In DNA form, the CDR3 reads TGTGCCAGCAGCGTAGAGGTGGATTCACCCCTCCACTTT.

The V and J genes are TRBV2 and TRBJ2-1; 8 bases map to TRBD2. CDR1 is SNHLY and CDR2 is FYNNEI in the germline V gene. Germline trimming cut 3 bases from V and 8 bases from J; bases unmatched to any gene: 6. The CDR3 runs to 14 residues. CDR3 DNA: TGTGCCAGCAGTGACGGGGGGGCTGCGTATGAGCAGTTCTTC. Protein sequence: CASSDGGAAYEQFF.

The chain recombines TRBV30 with TRBJ1-5; D gene ambiguous. V was shortened by 0 bases and J by 1 base, with 4 bases between the two germline ends. The CDR3 sequence is 13 residues long. Germline assignment: CDR1 GTSNPN and CDR2 SVGIG (reference sequence). The CDR3 sequence: CAWSVGSNQPQHF. In nucleotides, the CDR3 is TGTGCCTGGAGTGTAGGGAGCAATCAGCCCCAGCATTTT.

The chain joins TRBV5-1 to TRBJ2-3; D is possibly TRBD2 (7 bases). Germline V lookup: CDR1 SGHRS, CDR2 YFSETQ. This CDR3 has 14 residues. V was trimmed by 4 bases and J by 2 bases, leaving 11 bases between them. DNA of the CDR3: TGCGCCAGCAGCCGGGGGGCGCACACAGATACGCAGTATTTT. Protein: CASSRGAHTDTQYF.

The rearrangement uses TRBV28 and TRBJ2-7; 13 bases map to TRBD2. The CDR3 runs to 15 residues. J gave up 9 bases and V 5 bases, and 10 bases lay outside the gene matches. The germline V gene encodes CDR1 MDHEN and CDR2 SYDVKM. The CDR3 sequence is CASSPGTSGTIGQYF. Written as DNA, the CDR3 is TGTGCCAGCAGTCCCGGGACTAGCGGGACAATAGGGCAGTACTTC. Together with reference TRBV28 and TRBJ2-7, the CDR3 gives the full variable domain: DVKVTQSSRYLVKRTGEKVFLECVQDMDHENMFWYRQDPGLGLRLIYFSYDVKMKEKGDIPEGYSVSREKKERFSLILESASTNQTSMYLCASSPGTSGTIGQYFGPGTRLTVT.

The gene calls are TRBV4-1 and TRBJ2-5; D tentatively reads TRBD1 or TRBD2 (5 bases each). This CDR3 is 15 amino acids long. V was shortened by 4 bases and J by 5 bases, with 17 bases between the two germline ends. Per the germline V gene, CDR1 is MGHRA and CDR2 is YSYEKL. DNA for the CDR3: TGCGCCAGCAGCCCCCCGACACTCTGGGGGGAGACCCAGTACTTC. It translates to CASSPPTLWGETQYF.

This chain links TRBV7-2 with TRBJ1-2, with D uncertain. The CDR3 has 12 amino acids. Trimming pared 1 base from V and 8 bases from J, leaving 8 bases between. Germline CDR1 reads SGHTA; CDR2 reads FQGNSA. The CDR3 DNA sequence: TGTGCCAGCAGCTTAGGGACCGGGGGCTACACCTTC. Its protein product is CASSLGTGGYTF.

This chain links TRBV19 with TRBJ2-3; D is uncertain. The CDR3 length is 15 residues. Per germline, CDR1 LNHDA and CDR2 SQIVND (reference sequence). V shed 4 bases and J shed 0 bases, with 11 bases lying between them. The CDR3 region is CASSKQRVSTDTQYF. The CDR3 nucleotides read TGTGCCAGTAGTAAACAACGGGTTAGCACAGATACGCAGTATTTT.

This chain links TRBV28 with TRBJ1-2; D is undetermined. V was shortened by 6 bases and J by 1 base, with 12 bases between the two germline ends. Germline V gives CDR1 MDHEN, CDR2 SYDVKM. CDR3 size: 14 residues. The CDR3 DNA is TGTGCCAGCAGATTGGACGGAGGTAACTATGGCTACACCTTC. Translation: CASRLDGGNYGYTF.

The chain combines TRBV7-9 with TRBJ2-5; D might be TRBD2 (5 bases). The CDR3 is made up of 13 amino acids. V lost 5 bases and J lost 9, with 16 bases in between. Looked up from germline, CDR1 is SEHNR and CDR2 is FQNEAQ (reference sequence). The CDR3 reads CASSLTGEGSQYF. The CDR3 nucleotides read TGTGCCAGCAGCCTCACCGGGGAAGGGTCCCAGTACTTC.

This chain connects TRBV2 to TRBJ1-2; the match to TRBD1 covers 8 bases. CDR1 and CDR2 from the germline V gene are SNHLY and FYNNEI. The length of the CDR3 is 13 residues. V lost 5 bases, J lost 7 bases, and 6 bases stayed unmatched. The CDR3 loop reads CASSPRGLSGYTF. The CDR3 coding sequence is TGTGCCAGCAGTCCCAGGGGGCTCTCTGGCTACACCTTC. Full variable domain (missing parts from reference TRBV2 and TRBJ1-2): EPEVTQTPSHQVTQMGQEVILRCVPISNHLYFYWYRQILGQKVEFLVSFYNNEISEKSEIFDDQFSVERPDGSNFTLKIRSTKLEDSAMYFCASSPRGLSGYTFGSGTRLTVV.

CDR3 in amino acids: CASSEGGLINEQFF. The CDR3 nucleotides are TGTGCCAGCAGTGAAGGGGGACTTATCAATGAGCAGTTCTTC. V is TRBV6-1 and J is TRBJ2-1, with D possibly matching TRBD2 (6 bases). CDR1 MNHNS and CDR2 SASEGT come from the germline V gene. With 1 base removed from V and 6 bases from J, the gap between germline ends came to 10 bases. This CDR3 contains 14 residues.

The chain has TRBV7-9 and TRBJ2-1; 11 bases fit TRBD2. The CDR3 runs 15 residues. The germline V gene encodes CDR1 SEHNR and CDR2 FQNEAQ (reference sequence). The V gene end was trimmed by 6 bases and the J gene end by 7 bases; junction bases not matched to a gene: 8. The CDR3 loop is CASSNSGGAKNEQFF. The CDR3 nucleotides are TGTGCCAGCAGTAATAGCGGGGGGGCGAAAAATGAGCAGTTCTTC.

V and J are TRBV28 and TRBJ1-2, with D possibly matching TRBD1 (6 bases). Germline values: CDR1 MDHEN, CDR2 SYDVKM. CDR3 length: 13 amino acids. V lost 7 bases to trimming and J lost 7 bases, with 16 bases between them. CDR3 residues: CASTLGGLGGYTF. The CDR3 DNA follows: TGTGCCAGCACCTTGGGGGGGCTGGGTGGCTACACCTTC.